The rows below give T cell receptor beta chains drawn from one sample of a study of a mutant IDH1 vaccine in newly diagnosed glioma. Only in-frame clones appear in the TCRdb table, and some are missing; sequencing was by immunoSEQ multiplex PCR. The sample has approximately 52,000 clones, around three quarters seen once; the top ten hold about 2%. Sample: PBMCs, taken from a glioma patient treated with radiotherapy, temozolomide or both. The receptors were sampled from a woman aged 40 to 49 with glioma. The CDR3 runs from the conserved cysteine through the conserved F or W. D genes are given only for firm matches. Clone size is stated in some rows and not others, as once, few, many or a class when expanded.

D,V,J,size,DNA,CDR3
-,TRBV5-1,TRBJ2-7,-,TGCGCCAGCAGCCCCCTAAGCTCCTACGAGCAGTACTTC,CASSPLSSYEQYF
TRBD2,TRBV10-3,TRBJ2-1,few,TGTGCCATCAGTCGGGCGCTGCGGGGGAATGAGCAGTTCTTC,CAISRALRGNEQFF
-,TRBV7-2,TRBJ2-3,-,TGTGCCAGCAGCCCTGTCGCGGTTTATACAGATACGCAGTATTTT,CASSPVAVYTDTQYF
-,TRBV21-1,TRBJ1-2,-,TGTGCCAGCAGCAAAGGGGGGCCGGGACAGGGGGAGTCTAACTATGGCTACACCTTC,CASSKGGPGQGESNYGYTF
-,TRBV19,TRBJ1-1,-,TGTGCCAGTAGTATATTCCCAGGGCTAAACACTGAAGCTTTCTTT,CASSIFPGLNTEAFF
TRBD2,TRBV5-1,TRBJ2-1,-,TGCGCCAGCAGCTTGAAGCTAGCGGGCAACGACAATGAGCAGTTCTTC,CASSLKLAGNDNEQFF
-,TRBV7-7,TRBJ2-6,once,TGTGCTAGCAGCTTGGGGAATGGGGCCAACGTCCTGACTTTC,CASSLGNGANVLTF
-,TRBV7-2,TRBJ1-2,-,TGTGCCAGCAGCTTAGAACAGAACTATGGCTACACCTTC,CASSLEQNYGYTF
-,TRBV7-2,TRBJ1-5,few,TGTGCCAGCAGCTTAAGGGGCGGACAGCCCCAGCATTTT,CASSLRGGQPQHF
-,TRBV7-2,TRBJ2-7,-,TGTGCCAGCAGCCCTCGGGGGTACGAGCAGTACTTC,CASSPRGYEQYF
-,TRBV6-1,TRBJ1-2,-,TGTGCCAGCAGCGCCTCCGGGACCACGTATGGCTACACCTTC,CASSASGTTYGYTF
-,TRBV7-2,TRBJ1-6,-,TGTGCCAGCAGCTTAAGTCAGGATTCACCCCTCCACTTT,CASSLSQDSPLHF
-,TRBV6-5,TRBJ2-7,-,TGTGCCAGCAGCCCACGGGGACTCGGCTACGAGCAGTACTTC,CASSPRGLGYEQYF
-,TRBV15,TRBJ2-1,once,TGTGCCACCAGCAGAGTAGGTAGATTCTTCAATGAGCAGTTCTTC,CATSRVGRFFNEQFF
-,TRBV6-5,TRBJ1-4,once,TGTGCCAGCTCACAGATGGGGGAAAAACTGTTTTTT,CASSQMGEKLFF
TRBD1,TRBV9,TRBJ1-1,-,TGTGCCAGCAGCGTAGCTACGTGGGACAGCGACCCTAACACTGAAGCTTTCTTT,CASSVATWDSDPNTEAFF
-,TRBV6-6,TRBJ1-4,-,TGTGCCAGCCGGTCTCCCCGACAGTCTAATGAAAAACTGTTTTTT,CASRSPRQSNEKLFF
TRBD1,TRBV7-2,TRBJ1-2,-,TGTGCCAGCAGCTACTCCCCGGAGGGCGGGACAGGGGATGGCTACACCTTC,CASSYSPEGGTGDGYTF
TRBD1,TRBV4-1,TRBJ2-7,-,TGCGCCAGCAGCCAAGGACAGGGGATCTACGAGCAGTACTTC,CASSQGQGIYEQYF
-,TRBV6-1,TRBJ1-1,few,TGTGCCAGCAGTGAACATTCCGGCACTGAAGCTTTCTTT,CASSEHSGTEAFF
-,TRBV5-6,TRBJ1-2,-,TGTGCCAGCAGCTTGGGACAGATAAACTATGGCTACACCTTC,CASSLGQINYGYTF
TRBD2,TRBV5-1,TRBJ2-7,-,TGCGCCAGCAGCTGGGGGGAGGGCTACGAGCAGTACTTC,CASSWGEGYEQYF
-,TRBV2,TRBJ2-7,-,TGTGCCAGCAGTGAAGCCGGGACTCCCTACGAGCAGTACTTC,CASSEAGTPYEQYF
TRBD1,TRBV5-1,TRBJ2-3,-,TGCGCCAGCAGCTTGGTACAGGGGGACACAGATACGCAGTATTTT,CASSLVQGDTDTQYF
-,TRBV5-6,TRBJ2-5,-,TGTGCCAGCAGCCGCCAAGAGACCCAGTACTTC,CASSRQETQYF
-,TRBV2,TRBJ1-2,-,TGTGCCAGGGGCCCACAGGAGGGGGACTATGGCTACACCTTC,CARGPQEGDYGYTF
-,TRBV18,TRBJ2-7,-,TGTGCCAGCTCACCATCCAACGGGGGACCCGTTTCCTACGAGCAGTACTTC,CASSPSNGGPVSYEQYF
TRBD1,TRBV5-1,TRBJ2-5,-,TGCGCCAGCAGCTTAAACACAGGGGGCCAAGAGACCCAGTACTTC,CASSLNTGGQETQYF
TRBD1,TRBV6-6,TRBJ1-1,-,TGTGCCAGCAGTTGGACAGGGGAAGGCACTGAAGCTTTCTTT,CASSWTGEGTEAFF
TRBD1,TRBV5-1,TRBJ2-6,-,TGCGCCACCACGGGACAGGGTTTCTCTGGGGCCAACGTCCTGACTTTC,CATTGQGFSGANVLTF
TRBD2,TRBV19,TRBJ2-7,-,TGTGCCAGTGCAACTAGCGGGGGGACCTACGAGCAGTACTTC,CASATSGGTYEQYF
TRBD1,TRBV9,TRBJ1-3,-,TGTGCCAGCAGCGTAATTGACAGGGGGGCTGGAAACACCATATATTTT,CASSVIDRGAGNTIYF
-,TRBV4-1,TRBJ1-2,-,TGCGCCAGCAGCCACCCTAGGCTGAAGCAGACGTCTTCTGGCTACACCTTC,CASSHPRLKQTSSGYTF
-,TRBV11-2,TRBJ1-2,once,TGTGCCAGCAGCTCACGGGAGTCGAGTGTATCTGGCTACACCTTC,CASSSRESSVSGYTF
-,TRBV7-2,TRBJ1-2,-,TGTGCCAGCAGCTTAGAGGGGTTGGACTATGGCTACACCTTC,CASSLEGLDYGYTF
-,TRBV18,TRBJ1-6,few,TGTGCCAGCTCACAGGGAAATTCACCCCTCCACTTT,CASSQGNSPLHF
TRBD1,TRBV7-8,TRBJ1-2,-,TGTGCCAGCAGCATCCTACAGGGGCCCTATGGCTACACCTTC,CASSILQGPYGYTF
TRBD1,TRBV9,TRBJ1-6,-,TGTGCCAGCAGCGTAGCGACAGGGACGAGAACGGCCCTCCACTTT,CASSVATGTRTALHF
TRBD1,TRBV18,TRBJ1-1,-,TGTGCCAGCTCACCGGGACAGGTTCCGAACACTGAAGCTTTCTTT,CASSPGQVPNTEAFF
TRBD2,TRBV9,TRBJ2-3,-,TGTGCCAGCAGCGTAGATCCTAGCGGGGGGGCCACGGCAGATACGCAGTATTTT,CASSVDPSGGATADTQYF
TRBD1,TRBV5-4,TRBJ2-7,-,TGTGCCAGCAGCTTGGGACAGGGGGGATACGAGCAGTACTTC,CASSLGQGGYEQYF
-,TRBV4-3,TRBJ2-3,few,TGCGCCAGCAGCCAACTCGTCCAAGATACGCAGTATTTT,CASSQLVQDTQYF
TRBD1,TRBV7-9,TRBJ2-1,once,TGTGCCAGCAGCGGACACAGGGGGAGCTCCTACAATGAGCAGTTCTTC,CASSGHRGSSYNEQFF
-,TRBV7-2,TRBJ2-7,-,TGTGCCAGCAGCTCCCAGGGCTTCGAGCAGTACTTC,CASSSQGFEQYF
TRBD2,TRBV7-6,TRBJ2-5,-,TGTGCCAGCAGCCCGGGACTAGCGGGGGTTGAGACCCAGTACTTC,CASSPGLAGVETQYF
-,TRBV9,TRBJ2-2,-,TGTGCCAGCAGCGCCCGGGGGTCCGGGGGCGGGGAGCTGTTTTTT,CASSARGSGGGELFF
-,TRBV5-8,TRBJ1-5,-,TGTGCCAGCAGCATGGAAGGGGTTAGGCAGCCCCAGCATTTT,CASSMEGVRQPQHF
-,TRBV6-6,TRBJ1-1,-,TGTGCCAGCAGACCCCCAAAGAACACTGAAGCTTTCTTT,CASRPPKNTEAFF
-,TRBV5-5,TRBJ2-5,-,TGTGCCAGCAGGGGGGCCTGGCAAGAGACCCAGTACTTC,CASRGAWQETQYF
-,TRBV27,TRBJ2-3,once,TGTGCCAGCTCCCGTGGCCTAGGTGAACTAGATACGCAGTATTTT,CASSRGLGELDTQYF
-,TRBV4-1,TRBJ2-1,-,TGCGCCAGCAGCCAGGCGGGGTTCAATGAGCAGTTCTTC,CASSQAGFNEQFF
TRBD2,TRBV5-1,TRBJ2-5,-,TGCGCCAGCAGCTTAGTCGGGGGGAAGGGAGAGACCCAGTACTTC,CASSLVGGKGETQYF